The 4 T cell receptor beta chains presented below share a single source sample, sequenced in a study of spatial heterogeneity in lung cancer. Time point indicated: sample taken at primary tumor resection. The input material, whole RNA from tumor, nontumor lung or frozen PBMC, was sequenced unsorted. One entry per CDR3 protein results from TCRdb running MiXCR on the 5' RACE reads. The sample holds about 50,000 distinct CDR3 sequences; 7.5% to 8% are singletons and the top ten take about 13%. The source material was PBMCs, sampled at surgery. These TCRs come from a female donor with early-stage non-small cell lung cancer.

This clonotype was found a few times. The gene calls are TRBV5-1 and TRBJ1-2; D not resolved. The V and J ends lost 0 bases and 7 bases respectively, with 10 bases between them. The germline V gene encodes CDR1 SGHRS and CDR2 YFSETQ. This CDR3 has 13 amino acids. CDR3 nucleotide sequence: TGCGCCAGCAGCTTGGAAGGGAGAGGTGGCTACACCTTC. Translating it yields CASSLEGRGGYTF.

In this sample, this clonotype turned up many times. The V and J genes are TRBV9 and TRBJ1-1; D gene unclear. The CDR3 is 13 residues long. V was cut by 2 bases and J by 3 bases, with 8 bases left in between. Germline CDR1 and CDR2: SGDLS and YYNGEE. As DNA, the CDR3 is TGTGCCAGCAGCGTTGGGGTCGACACTGAAGCTTTCTTT. Encoded protein: CASSVGVDTEAFF.

This clonotype was seen at least ten times. This sequence joins TRBV5-6 and TRBJ2-3; possibly TRBD1 or TRBD2 for D (5 bases each). V shed 4 bases and J shed 1 base, with 13 bases lying between them. The CDR3 is 15 amino acids. Germline V CDR1 and CDR2: SGHDT, YYEEEE. The CDR3 DNA reads TGTGCCAGCAGCCAGGGACGATGGGGCACAGATACGCAGTATTTT. As protein: CASSQGRWGTDTQYF. Complete variable domain (other parts from reference TRBV5-6 and TRBJ2-3): DAGVTQSPTHLIKTRGQQVTLRCSPKSGHDTVSWYQQALGQGPQFIFQYYEEEERQRGNFPDRFSGHQFPNYSSELNVNALLLGDSALYLCASSQGRWGTDTQYFGPGTRLTVL.

This clonotype was seen ten or more times. The V and J genes are TRBV30 and TRBJ2-5; 10 bases are shared with TRBD2. Losses at the gene ends were 3 bases for V and 4 bases for J; bases not matched to a gene: 11. Germline V gene lookup returns CDR1 GTSNPN and CDR2 SVGIG (reference sequence). This CDR3 is built from 16 residues. The CDR3 DNA reads TGTGCCTGGAGCCAGATCCCAGGGACTAGCGTAGAGACCCAGTACTTC. Residues: CAWSQIPGTSVETQYF.